This is a list of T cell receptor beta chains from one sample in a study of patients and donors after allogeneic stem cell transplantation. From the RT-PCR reads, TCRdb called clonotypes with MiXCR, one entry per CDR3 protein. This sample has 100,000 to 120,000 distinct CDR3 sequences, with approximately 40% found just once. Sequenced: blood, either unsorted or a sorted T cell fraction (not recorded which). The receptors come from a human donor who was either an allogeneic HSCT recipient or a stem cell or donor lymphocyte infusion donor (not recorded which). It is not recorded whose cells these are; they may come from a transplant donor. CDR3s include the opening cysteine and the closing phenylalanine or tryptophan. A D gene is named only where the DNA matches it firmly. The listing skips clone size in some rows; elsewhere it reads once, few, many or a size class.

V	J	size	D	length	CDR3	DNA
TRBV11-2	TRBJ2-3	few	NA	14	CASSLGRYTDTQYF	TGTGCCAGCAGCCTCGGGCGGTACACAGATACGCAGTATTTT
TRBV2	TRBJ1-6	few	NA	14	CASSDEGINSPLHF	TGTGCCAGCAGTGATGAGGGGATCAATTCACCCCTCCACTTT
TRBV20-1	TRBJ2-7	many	NA	12	CSARGPWDEQYF	TGCAGTGCTAGGGGTCCCTGGGACGAGCAGTACTTC
TRBV20-1	TRBJ2-1	NA	NA	13	CSAKRGAPAEQFF	TGCAGTGCTAAGAGGGGAGCCCCCGCTGAGCAGTTCTTC
TRBV6-5	TRBJ1-1	NA	NA	14	CASSSRTWGTEAFF	TGTGCCAGCAGTTCCAGGACTTGGGGCACTGAAGCTTTCTTT
TRBV7-2	TRBJ2-7	few	NA	14	CASSYTGGPYEQYF	TGTGCCAGCAGCTATACCGGAGGGCCGTACGAGCAGTACTTC
TRBV28	TRBJ2-2	few	TRBD2	11	CATREVGELFF	TGTGCCACCCGGGAGGTCGGGGAGCTGTTTTTT
TRBV7-2	TRBJ2-5	few	NA	14	CASSLSSVTETQYF	TGTGCCAGCAGCTTATCATCTGTAACAGAGACCCAGTACTTC
TRBV20-1	TRBJ1-6	NA	TRBD1	14	CSARGGTANSPLHF	TGCAGTGCTAGGGGTGGGACAGCAAATTCACCCCTCCACTTT
TRBV4-3	TRBJ1-1	many	TRBD1	14	CASSRQGLSTEAFF	TGCGCCAGCAGCCGACAGGGGTTGAGCACTGAAGCTTTCTTT
TRBV29-1	TRBJ1-2	few	TRBD1	14	CSVKKDRANYGYTF	TGCAGCGTTAAGAAGGACAGGGCTAACTATGGCTACACCTTC
TRBV12-3/TRBV12-4	TRBJ2-1	NA	NA	12	CASSPEGAEQFF	TGTGCCAGCAGCCCCGAGGGTGCTGAGCAGTTCTTC
TRBV5-1	TRBJ1-1	NA	NA	16	CASSPSTPALNTEAFF	TGCGCCAGCAGCCCGTCGACCCCGGCCCTCAACACTGAAGCTTTCTTT
TRBV7-3	TRBJ1-2	NA	NA	14	CASSPGGGSYGYTF	TGTGCCAGCAGCCCCGGGGGTGGCAGCTATGGCTACACCTTC
TRBV27	TRBJ1-1	NA	NA	14	CASSSYRVNTEAFF	TGTGCCAGCAGTTCCTACAGGGTGAACACTGAAGCTTTCTTT
TRBV5-6	TRBJ2-7	NA	NA	13	CASRFVHSYEQYF	TGTGCCAGCAGGTTCGTCCACTCCTACGAGCAGTACTTC
TRBV4-3	TRBJ1-2	NA	NA	15	CASSQDFQGSYGYTF	TGCGCCAGCAGCCAAGATTTCCAGGGGTCCTATGGCTACACCTTC
TRBV7-9	TRBJ1-2	NA	NA	12	CASSLDRRGYTF	TGTGCCAGCAGCTTAGATCGACGTGGCTACACCTTC
TRBV7-6	TRBJ1-5	NA	NA	16	CASSLGPGVSNQPQHF	TGTGCCAGCAGCTTAGGCCCAGGGGTTAGCAATCAGCCCCAGCATTTT
TRBV6-2/TRBV6-3	TRBJ1-5	NA	NA	13	CASTRQGNQPQHF	TGTGCCAGCACCCGGCAGGGGAATCAGCCCCAGCATTTT
TRBV20-1	TRBJ1-5	few	NA	14	CSARADTRNQPQHF	TGCAGTGCTAGAGCGGACACCCGCAATCAGCCCCAGCATTTT
TRBV6-5	TRBJ1-1	NA	NA	13	CASSYFGGGGAFF	TGTGCCAGCAGTTATTTTGGCGGCGGGGGAGCTTTCTTT
TRBV7-9	TRBJ2-5	few	NA	15	CASSLASGNQETQYF	TGTGCCAGCAGCTTAGCGTCCGGAAACCAAGAGACCCAGTACTTC
TRBV19	TRBJ2-4	NA	NA	14	CASSNGAGADIQYF	TGTGCCAGTAGTAATGGGGCAGGGGCGGACATTCAGTACTTC
TRBV12-3/TRBV12-4	TRBJ1-4	NA	NA	14	CASSFGGAIEKLFF	TGTGCCAGCAGTTTTGGGGGCGCGATTGAAAAACTGTTTTTT
TRBV30	TRBJ2-5	few	NA	10	CAWKQETQYF	TGTGCCTGGAAACAAGAGACCCAGTACTTC
TRBV15	TRBJ2-7	few	NA	14	CATSRDLASYEQYF	TGTGCCACCAGCAGAGATCTCGCCTCCTACGAGCAGTACTTC
TRBV7-2	TRBJ1-4	NA	NA	16	CASSLGTARAYEKLFF	TGTGCCAGCAGCTTAGGGACGGCTAGGGCCTACGAAAAACTGTTTTTT
TRBV24-1	TRBJ2-7	few	TRBD1	14	CATSDAGTGGEQYF	TGTGCCACCAGTGATGCCGGGACAGGGGGAGAGCAGTACTTC
TRBV12-3/TRBV12-4	TRBJ2-6	few	NA	16	CASSLGRGSGANVLTF	TGTGCCAGCAGTTTAGGAAGGGGTTCCGGGGCTAACGTCCTGACTTTC
TRBV4-2	TRBJ2-7	NA	TRBD2	18	CASSQDPSLAGGPREQYF	TGTGCCAGCAGCCAAGATCCCTCCCTAGCGGGAGGGCCCCGCGAGCAGTACTTC
TRBV29-1	TRBJ2-7	NA	NA	14	CSVVIGAGNYEQYF	TGCAGCGTTGTGATTGGGGCAGGGAACTACGAGCAGTACTTC
TRBV12-3/TRBV12-4	TRBJ1-6	NA	NA	14	CASSFAPVASPLHF	TGTGCCAGCAGTTTCGCCCCGGTCGCTTCACCCCTCCACTTT